Below are 26 T cell receptor beta chains sequenced from a single sample in a study of shared clonotypes between healthy human individuals. Assay: immunoSEQ multiplex PCR; the TCRdb copy retains only in-frame clones and omits some. The sample has about 380,000 clones; 96% are singletons. Source material: memory CD8+ T cells sorted from blood. The subset is: CD45RO+ cells pooled with CCR7-negative TemRA cells. Every receptor here comes from a man aged 25 to 40 in good health.

The chain has TRBV5-6 and TRBJ1-2; 9 bases map to TRBD1. V was clipped by 0 bases and J by 6 bases; unmatched bases: 3. Germline assignment: CDR1 SGHDT and CDR2 YYEEEE. CDR3 length equals 14 residues. The CDR3 loop is CASSLGDRVDGYTF. CDR3 nucleotides: TGTGCCAGCAGCTTGGGGGACAGGGTGGATGGCTACACCTTC. Based on the CDR3 plus reference TRBV5-6 and TRBJ1-2, the full variable domain is DAGVTQSPTHLIKTRGQQVTLRCSPKSGHDTVSWYQQALGQGPQFIFQYYEEEERQRGNFPDRFSGHQFPNYSSELNVNALLLGDSALYLCASSLGDRVDGYTFGSGTRLTVV.

A word on this clone: One end of the junction fails to match germline, which may point to a read error. V is TRBV23-1 and J is TRBJ2-4, with D possibly TRBD1 on 5 matching bases. TRBV23-1 is given ORF status, its function remaining uncertain. The CDR3 is 9 amino acids. The CDR3 loop is CASSRGRAF. The CDR3 nucleotides are TGCGCCAGCAGTCGGGGCAGGGCCTTC.

The genes are TRBV30 and TRBJ2-7; D is perhaps TRBD2 (5 bases). CDR1 and CDR2 (germline): GTSNPN, SVGIG (reference sequence). CDR3 size: 12 residues. Trimming cost V 1 base and J 7 bases, with 11 bases left between them. The CDR3 DNA reads as TGTGCCTGGAGTGATCGGGGTCCGGAGCAGTACTTC. This sequence encodes CAWSDRGPEQYF.

This sequence joins TRBV28 and TRBJ2-7; D ambiguous. The CDR3 extends over 12 amino acids. In germline, CDR1 is MDHEN, CDR2 SYDVKM. Trimming pared 3 bases from V and 4 bases from J, leaving 7 bases between. The CDR3 here is CASSLAQYEQYF. The CDR3 nucleotides are TGTGCCAGCAGTTTGGCCCAATACGAGCAGTACTTC. Full variable domain (missing parts from reference TRBV28 and TRBJ2-7): DVKVTQSSRYLVKRTGEKVFLECVQDMDHENMFWYRQDPGLGLRLIYFSYDVKMKEKGDIPEGYSVSREKKERFSLILESASTNQTSMYLCASSLAQYEQYFGPGTRLTVT.

The chain uses TRBV28 and TRBJ1-2; 7 nucleotides agree with TRBD1. V lost 3 bases, J lost 8 bases, and 9 bases stayed unmatched. The CDR3 covers 14 residues. Germline V gene lookup returns CDR1 MDHEN and CDR2 SYDVKM. The CDR3, as DNA: TGTGCCAGCAGTTTGGGACAGTCGCAGAGGGGCTACACCTTC. Translating gives CASSLGQSQRGYTF.

This clone was detected only once. This chain connects TRBV2 to TRBJ1-4; D is perhaps TRBD1 (5 bases). CDR3 length equals 13 residues. Trimming stripped 8 bases from V and 4 bases from J, with 11 bases between. CDR1 SNHLY and CDR2 FYNNEI come from the germline V gene. Here the CDR3 reads CASRGSINEKLFF. The CDR3 DNA is TGTGCCAGCCGGGGCAGTATTAATGAAAAACTGTTTTTT.

The rearrangement links TRBV27 to TRBJ2-1; 10 bases are shared with TRBD1. The CDR3 is 16 residues long. Germline loops: CDR1 MNHEY, CDR2 SMNVEV (reference sequence). The V and J ends lost 6 bases and 10 bases, in that order; junction bases with no gene match: 15. For the CDR3, the DNA is TGTGCCAGCAGACTGAACCACCGGGACAGGGGACGGGAGCAGTTCTTC. Residues: CASRLNHRDRGREQFF.

The V gene is TRBV2, the J gene TRBJ1-5; D unclear. The CDR3 length is 15 residues. Trimming left V 8 bases short and J 3 bases short, with 17 bases between. CDR1 and CDR2 from the germline V gene are SNHLY and FYNNEI. This CDR3 reads CASSPPSGYNQPQHF. The CDR3 DNA reads as TGTGCCAGCTCCCCACCCTCGGGCTACAATCAGCCCCAGCATTTT.

This clone was seen just once. The J gene is TRBJ2-6, the V gene TRBV5-4, with 11 positions matching TRBD2. This CDR3 spans 19 amino acids. V lost 0 bases and J lost 2; bases outside the gene matches: 7. The V gene's germline CDR1 is SGHNT and CDR2 YYREEE (reference sequence). CDR3 nucleotide sequence: TGTGCCAGCAGCTTGGGACTAGCGGGAAAAATACCTGGGGCCAACGTCCTGACTTTC. Translation gives CASSLGLAGKIPGANVLTF. Together with reference TRBV5-4 and TRBJ2-6, the CDR3 gives the full variable domain: ETGVTQSPTHLIKTRGQQVTLRCSSQSGHNTVSWYQQALGQGPQFIFQYYREEENGRGNFPPRFSGLQFPNYSSELNVNALELDDSALYLCASSLGLAGKIPGANVLTFGAGSRLTVL.

The rearrangement links TRBV28 to TRBJ2-1; 13 bases align to TRBD2. This CDR3 comprises 17 residues. The germline gives CDR1 MDHEN, CDR2 SYDVKM. The trim removed 5 bases at V and 1 base at J, leaving 5 bases unmatched. The CDR3 loop is CASSPRTSGRSYNEQFF. CDR3 sequence (DNA): TGTGCCAGCAGTCCCCGGACTAGCGGGAGATCCTACAATGAGCAGTTCTTC. The full variable domain, with the rest looked up from reference TRBV28 and TRBJ2-1, is DVKVTQSSRYLVKRTGEKVFLECVQDMDHENMFWYRQDPGLGLRLIYFSYDVKMKEKGDIPEGYSVSREKKERFSLILESASTNQTSMYLCASSPRTSGRSYNEQFFGPGTRLTVL.

This clone was seen once. V is TRBV6-5 and J is TRBJ1-4; D remains unclear. Trimming took off 10 bases at V and 1 base at J, with 13 bases between the two ends. The germline CDR1 and CDR2 sequences are MNHEY and SVGAGI. There are 14 residues in the CDR3. The chain's CDR3 is CATSRRETNEKLFF. In nucleotides, the CDR3 is TGTGCCACCTCCAGGAGAGAAACTAATGAAAAACTGTTTTTT.

The rearrangement uses TRBV27 and TRBJ1-1, with D unclear. CDR1 and CDR2 from the germline V gene are MNHEY and SMNVEV (reference sequence). The CDR3 is 15 residues long. V lost 2 bases, J lost 6 bases, and 16 bases lay in between. The CDR3 is CASSLVPTARAEAFF. The CDR3 DNA follows: TGTGCCAGCAGTTTAGTGCCCACGGCTCGGGCTGAAGCTTTCTTT.

The chain joins TRBV4-1 to TRBJ2-7, with D possibly being TRBD1 (5 bases). This CDR3 region has 13 residues. V was trimmed by 0 bases and J by 4 bases, leaving 7 bases between them. CDR1 is MGHRA, CDR2 YSYEKL, per germline. The CDR3 DNA sequence: TGCGCCAGCAGCCAAGACAGGGTTTACGAGCAGTACTTC. This codes for CASSQDRVYEQYF.

The chain is built from TRBV11-3 and TRBJ2-2; D tentatively reads TRBD1 or TRBD2 (5 bases each). Trimming stripped 5 bases from V and 0 bases from J, with 13 bases between. The CDR3 loop spans 16 amino acids. Looked up from germline, CDR1 is SGHNT and CDR2 is YENEEA. In DNA, the CDR3 is TGTGCCAGCAGCCCGACCGGGACCACGAACACCGGGGAGCTGTTTTTT. The encoded protein is CASSPTGTTNTGELFF.

In its sample, this clone was seen a few times. This chain uses TRBV10-3 with TRBJ1-2; TRBD1 matches 10 bases. This CDR3 contains 12 residues. The V segment lost 11 bases and the J segment 5 bases; nucleotides outside the gene matches: 5. Germline lookup yields CDR1 ENHRY and CDR2 SYGVKD. The DNA for the CDR3 is TGTGCCGGAGGGACAGGGGCATATGGCTACACCTTC. It encodes CAGGTGAYGYTF.

The CDR3 DNA reads as TGTGCCATTCGGGACAGGGCTGGGGAGCAGTACTTC. Amino acid sequence: CAIRDRAGEQYF. V usage is TRBV6-6 and J usage is TRBJ2-7, with 9 bases identical to TRBD1. The germline V gene has CDR1 MNHNY and CDR2 SVGAGI (reference sequence). There are 12 residues in the CDR3. The V segment lost 10 bases and the J segment 7 bases; nucleotides outside the gene matches: 8.

The rearrangement uses TRBV28 and TRBJ2-7; D is perhaps TRBD1 or TRBD2 (7 bases each). With 1 base removed from V and 3 bases from J, the gap between germline ends came to 16 bases. Germline V gene sequence: CDR1 MDHEN, CDR2 SYDVKM. There are 16 residues in the CDR3. CDR3 in amino acids: CASSLFLGGTVYEQYF. The CDR3 nucleotides read TGTGCCAGCAGTTTATTCCTGGGAGGGACAGTCTACGAGCAGTACTTC.

The V gene is TRBV2, the J gene TRBJ2-3; TRBD1 agrees at 9 bases. This CDR3 region has 15 residues. Germline CDR1 SNHLY, CDR2 FYNNEI. The V gene end was trimmed by 6 bases and the J gene end by 4 bases; junction bases not matched to a gene: 8. CDR3 sequence: CASRDRDRAPDTQYF. The CDR3 nucleotides are TGTGCCAGCAGGGACCGGGACAGGGCCCCAGATACGCAGTATTTT.

The chain links TRBV9 to TRBJ2-2, with unresolved D. Germline V lookup: CDR1 SGDLS, CDR2 YYNGEE. CDR3 length equals 12 residues. V lost 0 bases to trimming and J lost 8 bases, with 5 bases between them. CDR3 DNA: TGTGCCAGCAGCGTAGGAAGTGGGGAGCTGTTTTTT. This sequence encodes CASSVGSGELFF.

The chain links TRBV5-4 to TRBJ2-5, with D unclear. CDR1 is SGHNT, CDR2 YYREEE, per germline (reference sequence). The CDR3 is 12 residues long. V dropped 3 bases and J dropped 2 bases, with 5 bases sitting between them. For the CDR3, the DNA is TGTGCCAGCAGCTCGCGTCAAGAGACCCAGTACTTC. Its protein is CASSSRQETQYF.

V is TRBV27 and J is TRBJ2-4, with D perhaps assigned TRBD1 or TRBD2 (5 bases each). The length of the CDR3 is 14 residues. V lost 5 bases and J 6 bases, leaving 14 bases between the germline ends. Germline V gene sequence: CDR1 MNHEY, CDR2 SMNVEV (reference sequence). CDR3 sequence: CASSRPGTPNIQYF. The CDR3 DNA follows: TGTGCCAGCAGTCGCCCCGGGACGCCAAACATTCAGTACTTC.

This clone was counted a single time. The genes are TRBV28 and TRBJ2-1; 12 bases are shared with TRBD2. The J segment lost 4 bases and the V segment lost 8 bases, leaving 3 bases of the junction unmatched. The CDR3 covers 14 residues. Germline assignment: CDR1 MDHEN and CDR2 SYDVKM. CDR3 nucleotide sequence: TGTGCCAGCCATACTAGCGGGGGGTACAATGAGCAGTTCTTC. Amino acid sequence: CASHTSGGYNEQFF. The variable domain in full, completed from reference TRBV28 and TRBJ2-1, reads DVKVTQSSRYLVKRTGEKVFLECVQDMDHENMFWYRQDPGLGLRLIYFSYDVKMKEKGDIPEGYSVSREKKERFSLILESASTNQTSMYLCASHTSGGYNEQFFGPGTRLTVL.

CDR3: CASSLARDNEQFF. Written as DNA, the CDR3 is TGTGCCAGCAGCTTGGCCAGGGACAATGAGCAGTTCTTC. The chain uses TRBV7-3 and TRBJ2-1; possible D gene TRBD1, 5 bases. Per the germline V gene, CDR1 is SGHTA and CDR2 is FQGTGA. This CDR3 has 13 amino acids. The ends were cut back, 3 bases at V and 5 bases at J, with 8 bases in the middle.

The V and J genes are TRBV6-1 and TRBJ2-7; D is unresolved. V gave up 6 bases and J gave up 2 bases, with 14 bases separating them. Germline CDR1 is MNHNS and CDR2 is SASEGT. The CDR3 has 14 residues. The CDR3 coding sequence is TGTGCCAGCAGGCAGCGCCATACAACCTACGAGCAGTACTTC. Amino acids: CASRQRHTTYEQYF.

The chain recombines TRBV11-2 with TRBJ2-5, with 8 bases matching TRBD2. Per the germline V gene, CDR1 is SGHAT and CDR2 is FQNNGV. This CDR3 has 15 amino acids. The V and J ends lost 0 bases and 3 bases, in that order; junction bases with no gene match: 3. CDR3 nucleotide sequence: TGTGCCAGCAGCTTAGATACGGGAGGGAAAGAGACCCAGTACTTC. Amino acid sequence: CASSLDTGGKETQYF. Variable domain in full (rest from reference TRBV11-2 and TRBJ2-5): EAGVAQSPRYKIIEKRQSVAFWCNPISGHATLYWYQQILGQGPKLLIQFQNNGVVDDSQLPKDRFSAERLKGVDSTLKIQPAKLEDSAVYLCASSLDTGGKETQYFGPGTRLLVL.

The gene calls are TRBV5-4 and TRBJ2-7; D unclear. The CDR3 extends over 12 amino acids. The germline V gene has CDR1 SGHNT and CDR2 YYREEE (reference sequence). Trimming removed 4 bases at V and 7 bases at J, with 12 bases between. CDR3 in amino acids: CASSAVPGEQYF. The CDR3 region has the DNA TGTGCCAGCAGCGCAGTTCCCGGGGAGCAGTACTTC.